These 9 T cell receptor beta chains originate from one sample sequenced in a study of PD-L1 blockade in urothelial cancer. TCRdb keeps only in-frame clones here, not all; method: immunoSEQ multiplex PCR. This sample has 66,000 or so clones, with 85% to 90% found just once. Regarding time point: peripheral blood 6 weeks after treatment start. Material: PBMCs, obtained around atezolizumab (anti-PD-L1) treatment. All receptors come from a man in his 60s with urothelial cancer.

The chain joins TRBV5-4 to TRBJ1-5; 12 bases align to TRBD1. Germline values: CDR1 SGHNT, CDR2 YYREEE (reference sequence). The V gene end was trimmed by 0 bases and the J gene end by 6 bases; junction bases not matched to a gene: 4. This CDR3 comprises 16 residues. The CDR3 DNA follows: TGTGCCAGCAGCTTGGGTGGGACAGGGGGCATTCAGCCCCAGCATTTT. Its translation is CASSLGGTGGIQPQHF.

The chain's CDR3 is CASTGQNSPLHF. The CDR3 nucleotides are TGTGCCAGCACAGGACAAAATTCACCCCTCCACTTT. The V call is TRBV28, the J call TRBJ1-6, with a possible D match to TRBD1 (5 bases). Trimming left V 7 bases short and J 7 bases short, with 8 bases between. This CDR3 comprises 12 residues. Germline assignment: CDR1 MDHEN and CDR2 SYDVKM.

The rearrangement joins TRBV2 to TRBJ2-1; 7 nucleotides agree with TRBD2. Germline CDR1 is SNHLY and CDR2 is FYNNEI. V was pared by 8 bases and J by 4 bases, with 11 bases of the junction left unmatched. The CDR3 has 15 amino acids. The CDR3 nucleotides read TGTGCCAGCCGGGCGGGGGATCCGCGTTACAATGAGCAGTTCTTC. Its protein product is CASRAGDPRYNEQFF. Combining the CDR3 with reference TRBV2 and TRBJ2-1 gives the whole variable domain EPEVTQTPSHQVTQMGQEVILRCVPISNHLYFYWYRQILGQKVEFLVSFYNNEISEKSEIFDDQFSVERPDGSNFTLKIRSTKLEDSAMYFCASRAGDPRYNEQFFGPGTRLTVL.

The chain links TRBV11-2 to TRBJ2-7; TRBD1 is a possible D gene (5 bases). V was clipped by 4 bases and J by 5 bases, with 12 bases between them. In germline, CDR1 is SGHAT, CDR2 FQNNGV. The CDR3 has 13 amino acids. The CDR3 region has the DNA TGTGCCAGCAGCTGGCAGGGCCGGGACGAGCAGTACTTC. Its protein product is CASSWQGRDEQYF.

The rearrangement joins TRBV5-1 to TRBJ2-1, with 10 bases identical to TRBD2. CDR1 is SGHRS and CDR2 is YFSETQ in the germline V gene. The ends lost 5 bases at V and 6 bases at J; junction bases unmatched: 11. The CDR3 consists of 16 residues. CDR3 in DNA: TGCGCCAGCAGGGAATCCCCCTCTAGCGGGAGCAATGAGCAGTTCTTC. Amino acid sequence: CASRESPSSGSNEQFF.

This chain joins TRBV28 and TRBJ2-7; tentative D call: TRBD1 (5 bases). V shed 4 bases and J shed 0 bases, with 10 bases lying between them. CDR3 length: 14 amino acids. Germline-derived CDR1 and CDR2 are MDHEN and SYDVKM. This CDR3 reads CASSSQVSSYEQYF. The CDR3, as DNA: TGTGCCAGCAGTTCACAGGTGAGCTCCTACGAGCAGTACTTC.

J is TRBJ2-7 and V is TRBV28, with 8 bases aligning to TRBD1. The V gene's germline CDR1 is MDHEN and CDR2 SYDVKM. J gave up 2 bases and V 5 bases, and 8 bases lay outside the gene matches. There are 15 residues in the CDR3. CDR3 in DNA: TGTGCCAGCAGTCTCTTCGGACAGGGAGCCTACGAGCAGTACTTC. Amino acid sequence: CASSLFGQGAYEQYF. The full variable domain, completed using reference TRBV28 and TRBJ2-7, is DVKVTQSSRYLVKRTGEKVFLECVQDMDHENMFWYRQDPGLGLRLIYFSYDVKMKEKGDIPEGYSVSREKKERFSLILESASTNQTSMYLCASSLFGQGAYEQYFGPGTRLTVT.

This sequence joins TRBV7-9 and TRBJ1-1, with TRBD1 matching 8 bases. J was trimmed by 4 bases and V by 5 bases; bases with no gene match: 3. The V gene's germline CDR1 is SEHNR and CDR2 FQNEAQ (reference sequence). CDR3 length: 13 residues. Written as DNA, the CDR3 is TGTGCCAGCAGCCCTCAGGGGGCCACTGAAGCTTTCTTT. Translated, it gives CASSPQGATEAFF.

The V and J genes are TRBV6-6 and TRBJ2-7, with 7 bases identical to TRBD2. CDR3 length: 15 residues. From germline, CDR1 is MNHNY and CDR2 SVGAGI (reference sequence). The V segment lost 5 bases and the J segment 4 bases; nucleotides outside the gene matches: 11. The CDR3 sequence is CASSPQPGGTYEQYF. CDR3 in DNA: TGTGCCAGCAGTCCTCAACCGGGGGGTACGTACGAGCAGTACTTC.